These 6 T cell receptor beta chains were sequenced from one sample in a study of cytomegalovirus exposure and HLA in healthy donors (dated by TCRdb to 2015 to 2018). The protocol used for the library was the immunoSEQ multiplex PCR assay. For the multiplex PCR, a mixture combining 60 forward primers for TCR Vbeta segments and 13 reverse primers for TCR Jbeta segments was used. The table was pulled from immuneACCESS by TCRdb, which kept in-frame rearrangements only. Such tables lose some clones; where checked, under half of the loss comes from unresolved V genes, and the rest has no known cause. The sample records approximately 160,000 clones, 55% to 70% of which are singletons. The ten largest account for 2.5% to 3% of the sample. The sequencing sample was made of PBMCs. These receptor sequences come from a woman aged 40 to 50 in good health and CMV-seropositive.

The chain joins TRBV27 to TRBJ2-1; 7 nucleotides match TRBD2. The CDR3 runs 13 residues. Germline lookup yields CDR1 MNHEY and CDR2 SMNVEV (reference sequence). Trimming removed 3 bases from V and 9 bases from J; junction bases left unmatched: 5. The CDR3 nucleotides read TGTGCCAGCAGTTTCACGGGAGGTGGTGAGCAGTTCTTC. Its protein product is CASSFTGGGEQFF.

V is TRBV5-6 and J is TRBJ2-3; D unresolved. Trimming shortened V by 2 bases and J by 3 bases, and 10 bases separated the two germline ends. Germline V lookup: CDR1 SGHDT, CDR2 YYEEEE. This CDR3 spans 14 amino acids. The CDR3: CASSLIALTDTQYF. The DNA of the CDR3 is TGTGCCAGCAGCTTAATTGCGTTGACAGATACGCAGTATTTT.

This clone showed up just a few times. This sequence joins TRBV7-6 and TRBJ2-7, with 11 bases matching TRBD1. V was clipped by 4 bases and J by 4 bases; unmatched bases: 3. The CDR3 extends over 14 amino acids. Germline values: CDR1 SGHVS, CDR2 FNYEAQ. The CDR3 protein is CASSSGQGGYEQYF. Here the CDR3 DNA reads TGTGCCAGCAGCTCGGGACAGGGGGGGTACGAGCAGTACTTC.

The V gene is TRBV7-9, the J gene TRBJ2-1; D ambiguous. The CDR3 runs 13 residues. Trimming took off 3 bases at V and 9 bases at J, with 12 bases between the two ends. Germline V gene sequence: CDR1 SEHNR, CDR2 FQNEAQ (reference sequence). For the CDR3, the DNA is TGTGCCAGCAGCTTCGATTCCGCCGGTGAGCAGTTCTTC. The encoded protein is CASSFDSAGEQFF.

The chain joins TRBV19 to TRBJ1-1; TRBD1 might be the D (5 bases). Germline V gives CDR1 LNHDA, CDR2 SQIVND (reference sequence). V gave up 5 bases and J gave up 7 bases, with 14 bases separating them. This CDR3 has 13 amino acids. CDR3 protein: CASSVQGAGEAFF. The DNA of the CDR3 is TGTGCCAGTAGTGTTCAGGGAGCGGGTGAAGCTTTCTTT.

The chain employs TRBV7-9 and TRBJ2-5, with D uncertain. The CDR3 spans 12 residues. Germline lookup yields CDR1 SEHNR and CDR2 FQNEAQ (reference sequence). V shed 5 bases and J shed 0 bases, with 4 bases lying between them. The CDR3 DNA follows: TGTGCCAGCAGCCTAAACCAAGAGACCCAGTACTTC. Amino acids: CASSLNQETQYF. Full variable domain (missing parts from reference TRBV7-9 and TRBJ2-5): DTGVSQNPRHKITKRGQNVTFRCDPISEHNRLYWYRQTLGQGPEFLTYFQNEAQLEKSRLLSDRFSAERPKGSFSTLEIQRTEQGDSAMYLCASSLNQETQYFGPGTRLLVL.